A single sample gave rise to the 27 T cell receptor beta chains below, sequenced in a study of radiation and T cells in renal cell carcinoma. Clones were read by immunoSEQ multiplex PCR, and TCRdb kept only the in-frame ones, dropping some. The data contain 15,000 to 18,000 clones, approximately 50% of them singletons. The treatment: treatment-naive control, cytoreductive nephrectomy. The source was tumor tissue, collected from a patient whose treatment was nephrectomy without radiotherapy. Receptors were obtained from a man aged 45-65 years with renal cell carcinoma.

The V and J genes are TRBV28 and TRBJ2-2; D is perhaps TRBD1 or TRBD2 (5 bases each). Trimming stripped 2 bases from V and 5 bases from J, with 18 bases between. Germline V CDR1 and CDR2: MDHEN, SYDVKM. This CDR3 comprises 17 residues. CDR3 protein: CASSLLPGQGETGELFF. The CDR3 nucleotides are TGTGCCAGCAGTTTACTCCCGGGGCAGGGAGAGACCGGGGAGCTGTTTTTT.

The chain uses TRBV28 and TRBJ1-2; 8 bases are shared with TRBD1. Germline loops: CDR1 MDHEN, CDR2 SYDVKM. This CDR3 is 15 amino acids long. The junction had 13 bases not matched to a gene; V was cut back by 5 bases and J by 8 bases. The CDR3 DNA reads TGTGCCAGCAGTCCTGGACAGGGAGCCTCTTGGGGCTACACCTTC. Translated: CASSPGQGASWGYTF.

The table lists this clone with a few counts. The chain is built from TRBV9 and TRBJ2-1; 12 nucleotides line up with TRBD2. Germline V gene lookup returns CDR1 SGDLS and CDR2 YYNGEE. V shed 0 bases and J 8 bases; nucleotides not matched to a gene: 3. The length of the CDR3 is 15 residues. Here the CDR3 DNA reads TGTGCCAGCAGCGTAGCTAGCGGGGGGGCCTATGAGCAGTTCTTC. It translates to CASSVASGGAYEQFF.

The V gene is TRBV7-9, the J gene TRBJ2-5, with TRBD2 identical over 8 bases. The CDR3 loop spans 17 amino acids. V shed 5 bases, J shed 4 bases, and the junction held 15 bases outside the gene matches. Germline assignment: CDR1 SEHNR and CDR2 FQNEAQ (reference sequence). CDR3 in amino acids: CASSKLGSGKAGETQYF. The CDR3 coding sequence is TGTGCCAGCAGCAAATTAGGTAGCGGGAAAGCAGGAGAGACCCAGTACTTC.

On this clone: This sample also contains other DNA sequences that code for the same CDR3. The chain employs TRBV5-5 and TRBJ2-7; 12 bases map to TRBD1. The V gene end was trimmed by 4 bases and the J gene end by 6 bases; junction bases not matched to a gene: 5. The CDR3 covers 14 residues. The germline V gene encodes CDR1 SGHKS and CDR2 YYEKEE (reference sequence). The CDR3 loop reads CASSRDRGLSEQYF. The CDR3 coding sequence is TGTGCCAGCAGCCGGGACAGGGGGCTCTCCGAGCAGTACTTC. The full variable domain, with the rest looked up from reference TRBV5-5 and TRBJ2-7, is DAGVTQSPTHLIKTRGQQVTLRCSPISGHKSVSWYQQVLGQGPQFIFQYYEKEERGRGNFPDRFSARQFPNYSSELNVNALLLGDSALYLCASSRDRGLSEQYFGPGTRLTVT.

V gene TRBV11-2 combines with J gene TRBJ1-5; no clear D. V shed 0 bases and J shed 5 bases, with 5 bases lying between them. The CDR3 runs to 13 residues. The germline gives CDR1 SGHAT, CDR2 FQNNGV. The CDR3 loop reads CASSLEVDQPQHF. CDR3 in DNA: TGTGCCAGCAGCTTAGAGGTTGATCAGCCCCAGCATTTT. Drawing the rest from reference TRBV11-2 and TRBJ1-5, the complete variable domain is EAGVAQSPRYKIIEKRQSVAFWCNPISGHATLYWYQQILGQGPKLLIQFQNNGVVDDSQLPKDRFSAERLKGVDSTLKIQPAKLEDSAVYLCASSLEVDQPQHFGDGTRLSIL.

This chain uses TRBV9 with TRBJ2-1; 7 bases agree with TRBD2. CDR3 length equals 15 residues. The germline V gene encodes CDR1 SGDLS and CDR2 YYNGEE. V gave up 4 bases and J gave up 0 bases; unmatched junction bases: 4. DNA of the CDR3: TGTGCCAGCAGCAGCGGCGGGAGCTCCTACAATGAGCAGTTCTTC. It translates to CASSSGGSSYNEQFF.

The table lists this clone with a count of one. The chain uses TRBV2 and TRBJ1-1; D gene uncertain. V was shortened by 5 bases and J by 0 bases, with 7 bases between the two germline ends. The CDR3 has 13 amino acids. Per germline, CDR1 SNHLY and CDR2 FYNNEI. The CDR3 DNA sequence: TGTGCCAGCAGTTACTCCTTGAACACTGAAGCTTTCTTT. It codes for CASSYSLNTEAFF. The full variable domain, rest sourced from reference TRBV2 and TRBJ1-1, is EPEVTQTPSHQVTQMGQEVILRCVPISNHLYFYWYRQILGQKVEFLVSFYNNEISEKSEIFDDQFSVERPDGSNFTLKIRSTKLEDSAMYFCASSYSLNTEAFFGQGTRLTVV.

The CDR3 region is CASSFTGGTNEKLFF. CDR3 in DNA: TGCGCCAGCAGCTTTACAGGGGGGACTAATGAAAAACTGTTTTTT. The chain couples TRBV5-1 to TRBJ1-4; the match to TRBD1 covers 8 bases. CDR1 is SGHRS and CDR2 is YFSETQ in the germline V gene. The CDR3 length is 15 residues. The trim removed 2 bases at V and 2 bases at J, leaving 2 bases unmatched.

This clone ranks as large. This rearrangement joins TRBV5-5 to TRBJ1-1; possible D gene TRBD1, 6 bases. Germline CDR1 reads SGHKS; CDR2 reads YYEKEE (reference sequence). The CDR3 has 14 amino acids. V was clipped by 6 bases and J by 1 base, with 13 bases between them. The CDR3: CASTFDRWNTEAFF. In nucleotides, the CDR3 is TGTGCCAGCACCTTCGACAGGTGGAACACTGAAGCTTTCTTT.

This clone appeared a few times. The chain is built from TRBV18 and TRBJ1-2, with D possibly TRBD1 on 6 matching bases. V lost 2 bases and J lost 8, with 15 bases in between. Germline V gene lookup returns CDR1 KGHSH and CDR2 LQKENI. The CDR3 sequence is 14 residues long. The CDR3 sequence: CASSPTTGLEGYTF. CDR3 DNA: TGTGCCAGCTCACCAACTACAGGGTTAGAGGGCTACACCTTC.

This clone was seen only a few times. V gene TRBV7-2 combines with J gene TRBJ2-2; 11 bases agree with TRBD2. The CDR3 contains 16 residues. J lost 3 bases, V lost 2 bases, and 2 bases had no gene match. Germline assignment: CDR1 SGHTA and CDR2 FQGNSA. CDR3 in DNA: TGTGCCAGCAGCTTATTTAGCGGGGGGGACACCGGGGAGCTGTTTTTT. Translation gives CASSLFSGGDTGELFF.

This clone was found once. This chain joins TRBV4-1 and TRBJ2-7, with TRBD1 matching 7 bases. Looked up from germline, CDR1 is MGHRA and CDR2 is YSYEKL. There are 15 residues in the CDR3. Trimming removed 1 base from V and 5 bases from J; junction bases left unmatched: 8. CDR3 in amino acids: CASSQVEGGIDEQYF. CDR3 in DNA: TGCGCCAGCAGCCAAGTTGAAGGGGGCATCGACGAGCAGTACTTC.

The CDR3 bases are TGTGCCAGCAGGACAGGGGGGGACTTCAGCAATCAGCCCCAGCATTTT. Its protein is CASRTGGDFSNQPQHF. This rearrangement joins TRBV2 to TRBJ1-5, with 9 bases matching TRBD1. CDR1 SNHLY and CDR2 FYNNEI come from the germline V gene. The CDR3 has 16 residues. V was clipped by 6 bases and J by 1 base; unmatched bases: 7.

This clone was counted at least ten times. Here the CDR3 reads CASSQTGVNTEAFF. CDR3 bases: TGTGCCAGCAGCCAGACGGGTGTGAACACTGAAGCTTTCTTT. The V and J genes are TRBV7-6 and TRBJ1-1; unclear D gene. From germline, CDR1 is SGHVS and CDR2 FNYEAQ. The CDR3 covers 14 residues. V was cut by 5 bases and J by 0 bases, with 10 bases left in between. Based on the CDR3 plus reference TRBV7-6 and TRBJ1-1, the full variable domain is GAGVSQSPRYKVTKRGQDVALRCDPISGHVSLYWYRQALGQGPEFLTYFNYEAQQDKSGLPNDRFSAERPEGSISTLTIQRTEQRDSAMYRCASSQTGVNTEAFFGQGTRLTVV.

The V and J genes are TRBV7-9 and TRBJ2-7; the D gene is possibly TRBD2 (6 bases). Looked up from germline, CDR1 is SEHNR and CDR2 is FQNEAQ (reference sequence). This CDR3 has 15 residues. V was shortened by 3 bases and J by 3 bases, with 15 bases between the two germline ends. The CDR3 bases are TGTGCCAGCAGCTTGGGCGGCGGGACCATCTACGAGCAGTACTTC. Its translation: CASSLGGGTIYEQYF.

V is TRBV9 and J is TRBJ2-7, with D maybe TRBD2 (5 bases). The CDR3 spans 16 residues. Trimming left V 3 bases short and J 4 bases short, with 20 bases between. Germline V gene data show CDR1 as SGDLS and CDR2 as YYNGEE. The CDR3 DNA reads TGTGCCAGCAGCGCAAGCGAGGGAGACAAGCCTTACGAGCAGTACTTC. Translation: CASSASEGDKPYEQYF. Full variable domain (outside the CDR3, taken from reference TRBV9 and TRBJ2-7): DSGVTQTPKHLITATGQRVTLRCSPRSGDLSVYWYQQSLDQGLQFLIQYYNGEERAKGNILERFSAQQFPDLHSELNLSSLELGDSALYFCASSASEGDKPYEQYFGPGTRLTVT.

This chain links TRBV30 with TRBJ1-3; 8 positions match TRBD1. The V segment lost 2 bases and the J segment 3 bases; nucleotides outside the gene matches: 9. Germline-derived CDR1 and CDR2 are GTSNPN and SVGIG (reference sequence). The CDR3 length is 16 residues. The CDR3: CAWSIGQGAGGNTIYF. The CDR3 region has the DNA TGTGCCTGGAGTATCGGCCAGGGGGCAGGTGGAAACACCATATATTTT.

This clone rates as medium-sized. CDR3 DNA: TGTGCCAGTAGTTTAAATAGCGGGAGCCAGAACATTCAGTACTTC. Its translation: CASSLNSGSQNIQYF. The chain has TRBV19 and TRBJ2-4; TRBD2 matches at 9 bases. This CDR3 is 15 amino acids long. The germline V gene has CDR1 LNHDA and CDR2 SQIVND (reference sequence). The V segment lost 5 bases and the J segment 7 bases; nucleotides outside the gene matches: 9.

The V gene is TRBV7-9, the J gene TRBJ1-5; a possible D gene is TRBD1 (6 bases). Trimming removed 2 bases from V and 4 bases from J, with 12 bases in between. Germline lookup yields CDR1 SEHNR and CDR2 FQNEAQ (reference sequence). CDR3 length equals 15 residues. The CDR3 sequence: CASSLQGSPNQPQHF. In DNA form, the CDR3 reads TGTGCCAGCAGCTTACAGGGGTCCCCTAATCAGCCCCAGCATTTT.

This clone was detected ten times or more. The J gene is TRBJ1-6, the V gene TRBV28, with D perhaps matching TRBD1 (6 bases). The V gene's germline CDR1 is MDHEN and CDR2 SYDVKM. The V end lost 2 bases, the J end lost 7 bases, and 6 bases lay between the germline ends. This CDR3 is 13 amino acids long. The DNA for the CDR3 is TGTGCCAGCAGTTTAGGGACAAATTCACCCCTCCACTTT. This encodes CASSLGTNSPLHF.

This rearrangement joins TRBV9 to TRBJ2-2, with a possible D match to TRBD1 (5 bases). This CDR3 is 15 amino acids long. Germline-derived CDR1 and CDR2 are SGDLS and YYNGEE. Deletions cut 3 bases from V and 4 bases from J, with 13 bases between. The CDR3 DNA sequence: TGTGCCAGCAGCGCCTCAGGGTCGGGCACCGGGGAGCTGTTTTTT. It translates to CASSASGSGTGELFF.

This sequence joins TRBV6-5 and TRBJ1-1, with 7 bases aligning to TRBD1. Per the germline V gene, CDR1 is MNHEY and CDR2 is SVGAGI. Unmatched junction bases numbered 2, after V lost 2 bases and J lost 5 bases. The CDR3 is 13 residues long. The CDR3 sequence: CASSYAGGTEAFF. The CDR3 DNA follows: TGTGCCAGCAGTTACGCAGGGGGGACTGAAGCTTTCTTT.

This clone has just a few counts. The CDR3 region is CASRRRDSLYNEQFF. The CDR3 DNA reads as TGTGCCAGCAGACGCCGGGACAGCCTTTACAATGAGCAGTTCTTC. The chain joins TRBV11-3 to TRBJ2-1; 7 bases align to TRBD1. Trimming cost V 6 bases and J 4 bases; bases outside gene matches: 9. The CDR3 covers 15 residues. Germline CDR1 SGHNT, CDR2 YENEEA.

The CDR3 coding sequence is TGTGCCAGCAGCTTGGAGATTAGCAGGAGGAATGAAAAACTGTTTTTT. The encoded protein is CASSLEISRRNEKLFF. V gene TRBV5-5 combines with J gene TRBJ1-4; D unclear. V was shortened by 0 bases and J by 5 bases, with 14 bases between the two germline ends. The CDR3 spans 16 residues. The germline V gene encodes CDR1 SGHKS and CDR2 YYEKEE (reference sequence).

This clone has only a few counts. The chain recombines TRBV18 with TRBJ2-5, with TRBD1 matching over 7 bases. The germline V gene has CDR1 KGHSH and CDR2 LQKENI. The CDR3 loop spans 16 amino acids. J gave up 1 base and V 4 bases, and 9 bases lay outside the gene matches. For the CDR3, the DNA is TGTGCCAGCTCACGGGACAGCTTAAAATTCCAAGAGACCCAGTACTTC. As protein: CASSRDSLKFQETQYF.

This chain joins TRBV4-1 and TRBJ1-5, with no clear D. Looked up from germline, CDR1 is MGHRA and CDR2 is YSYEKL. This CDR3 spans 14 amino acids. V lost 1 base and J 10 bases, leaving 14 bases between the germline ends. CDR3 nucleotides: TGCGCCAGCAGCCAAGGCAGCTGGGATGTACCCCAGCATTTT. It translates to CASSQGSWDVPQHF.